This T cell receptor (beta chain) was sequenced for a study of T cell responses to AZD1222 COVID-19 vaccine. About the research overall: Some second doses came at about 4 weeks and others at about 12 weeks; these were pooled.

The table lists this clone with a count of one. Its antigen is unknown. Repertoires were generated with immunoSEQ multiplex PCR, while TCRdb's copy carries only in-frame clones and drops some. The repertoire holds some 150,000 clones, 90% seen once, with 1.5% to 2% in the top ten. The germline V and J ends were trimmed by 6 bases and 3 bases, with 14 bases remaining between them. CDR3 length: 15 amino acids. Germline V CDR1 and CDR2: MDHEN, SYDVKM. Overall study results and limits: Close to half of all spike-specific TCRs reportedly target regions of the variants that are unmutated. White British donors predominated, females outnumbered males, and clonal diversity was possibly underestimated.

This sequence was found in an adult in good health. The chain links TRBV28 to TRBJ2-2, with D perhaps matching TRBD1 or TRBD2 (6 bases each). The sequencing here drew on peripheral blood, taken on day 0 of AZD1222 vaccination. CDR3 in DNA: TGTGCCAGCAGCCTGGGGGCTAGCGACACCGGGGAGCTGTTTTTT. As protein: CASSLGASDTGELFF.